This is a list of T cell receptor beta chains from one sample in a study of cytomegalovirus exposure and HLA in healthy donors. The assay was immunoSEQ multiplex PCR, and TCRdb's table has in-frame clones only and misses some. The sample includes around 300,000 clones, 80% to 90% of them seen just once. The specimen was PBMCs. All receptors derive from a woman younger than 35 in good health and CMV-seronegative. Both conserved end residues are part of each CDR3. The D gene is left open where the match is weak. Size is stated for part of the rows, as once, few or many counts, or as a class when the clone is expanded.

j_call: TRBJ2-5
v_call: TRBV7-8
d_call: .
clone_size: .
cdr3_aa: CASSLVWGQGETQYF
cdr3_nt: TGTGCCAGCAGCTTAGTGTGGGGGCAGGGAGAGACCCAGTACTTC

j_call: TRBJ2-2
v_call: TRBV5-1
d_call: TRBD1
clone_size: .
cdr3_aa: CASSQEGTGSSTGELFF
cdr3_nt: TGCGCCAGCAGCCAAGAGGGGACAGGTAGTAGCACCGGGGAGCTGTTTTTT

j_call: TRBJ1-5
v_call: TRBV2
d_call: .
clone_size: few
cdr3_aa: CASSELSGYQPQHF
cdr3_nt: TGTGCCAGCAGTGAGTTGAGCGGTTATCAGCCCCAGCATTTT

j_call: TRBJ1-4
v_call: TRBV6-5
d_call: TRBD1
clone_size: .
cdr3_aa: CASSRDSPNEKLFF
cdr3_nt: TGTGCCAGCAGTAGGGACAGCCCAAATGAAAAACTGTTTTTT

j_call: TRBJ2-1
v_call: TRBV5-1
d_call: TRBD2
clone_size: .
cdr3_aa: CASSSTPSGGPYNEQFF
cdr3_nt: TGCGCCAGCAGCTCAACTCCTAGCGGGGGTCCCTACAATGAGCAGTTCTTC

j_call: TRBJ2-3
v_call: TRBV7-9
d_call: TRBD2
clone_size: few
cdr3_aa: CASNPNSGGSDTQYF
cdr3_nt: TGTGCCAGCAATCCCAATAGCGGGGGCTCAGATACGCAGTATTTT

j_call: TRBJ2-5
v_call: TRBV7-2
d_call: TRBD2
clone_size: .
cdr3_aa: CASSLLAGRAETQYF
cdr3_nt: TGTGCCAGCAGCTTACTAGCGGGACGGGCAGAGACCCAGTACTTC

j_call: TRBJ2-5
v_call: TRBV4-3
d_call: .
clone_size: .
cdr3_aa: CASSQDSEGQETQYF
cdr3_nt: TGCGCCAGCAGCCAAGATTCGGAGGGGCAAGAGACCCAGTACTTC

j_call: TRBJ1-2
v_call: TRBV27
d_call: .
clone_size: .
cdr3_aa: CASSSFDRHYGYTF
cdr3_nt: TGTGCCAGCAGCTCCTTCGACAGGCACTATGGCTACACCTTC

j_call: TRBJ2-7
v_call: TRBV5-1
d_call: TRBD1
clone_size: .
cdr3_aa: CASSSGTGVFEQYF
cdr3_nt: TGCGCCAGCAGCTCGGGGACAGGGGTTTTCGAGCAGTACTTC

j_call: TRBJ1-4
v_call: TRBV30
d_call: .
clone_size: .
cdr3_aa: CAWSRGREKLFF
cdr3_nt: TGTGCCTGGAGTAGGGGCCGGGAAAAACTGTTTTTT

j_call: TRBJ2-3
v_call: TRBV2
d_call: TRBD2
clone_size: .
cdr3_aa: CASSASSGSLDTQYF
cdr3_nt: TGTGCCAGCAGTGCCTCTAGCGGGAGTTTGGATACGCAGTATTTT

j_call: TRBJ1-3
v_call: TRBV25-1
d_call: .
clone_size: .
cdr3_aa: CASSPVGGTGNTIYF
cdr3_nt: TGTGCCAGTAGCCCGGTGGGGGGAACTGGAAACACCATATATTTT

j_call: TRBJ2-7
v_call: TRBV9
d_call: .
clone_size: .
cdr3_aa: CASSRSWGGSYEQYF
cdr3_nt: TGTGCCAGCAGCCGTTCGTGGGGCGGATCATACGAGCAGTACTTC

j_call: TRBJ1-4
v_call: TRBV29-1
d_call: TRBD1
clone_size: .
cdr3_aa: CSARTGGATNEKLFF
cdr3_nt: TGCAGCGCCCGGACAGGTGGAGCAACTAATGAAAAACTGTTTTTT

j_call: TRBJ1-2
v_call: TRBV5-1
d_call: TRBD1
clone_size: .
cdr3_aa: CASSPAPGQGAAIHGYTF
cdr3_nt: TGCGCCAGCAGCCCCGCCCCGGGACAGGGGGCAGCAATCCATGGCTACACCTTC

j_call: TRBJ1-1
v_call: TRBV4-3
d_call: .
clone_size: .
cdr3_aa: CASSLGGSTNTEAFF
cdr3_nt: TGCGCCAGCAGCCTGGGGGGGTCTACAAACACTGAAGCTTTCTTT

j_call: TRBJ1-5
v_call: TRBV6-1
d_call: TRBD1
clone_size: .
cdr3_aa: CAGGTGDQPQHF
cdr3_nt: TGTGCCGGGGGAACAGGGGATCAGCCCCAGCATTTT

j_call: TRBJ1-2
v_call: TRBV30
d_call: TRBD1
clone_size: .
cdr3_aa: CAWRGQGVNQGYTF
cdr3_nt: TGTGCCTGGAGGGGACAGGGGGTTAATCAGGGCTACACCTTC

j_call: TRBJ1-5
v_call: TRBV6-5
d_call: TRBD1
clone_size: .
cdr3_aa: CASSYRLGTEPQHF
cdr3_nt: TGTGCCAGCAGTTACAGGTTGGGGACAGAGCCCCAGCATTTT

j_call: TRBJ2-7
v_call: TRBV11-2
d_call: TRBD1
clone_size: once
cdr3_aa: CASSLAKGQGASYEQYF
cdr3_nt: TGTGCCAGCAGCTTAGCCAAGGGACAGGGGGCCTCCTACGAGCAGTACTTC

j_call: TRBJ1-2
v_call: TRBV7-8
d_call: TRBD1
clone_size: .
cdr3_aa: CASSPTGANYGYTF
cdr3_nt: TGTGCCAGCAGCCCAACAGGGGCCAACTATGGCTACACCTTC

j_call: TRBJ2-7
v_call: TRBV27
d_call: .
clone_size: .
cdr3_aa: CASSLAIHYEQYF
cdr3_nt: TGTGCCAGCAGTCTAGCGATCCACTACGAGCAGTACTTC

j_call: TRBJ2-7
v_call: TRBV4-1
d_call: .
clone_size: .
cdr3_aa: CASSQESGQWREQYF
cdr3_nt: TGCGCCAGCAGCCAAGAAAGTGGGCAGTGGAGGGAGCAGTACTTC

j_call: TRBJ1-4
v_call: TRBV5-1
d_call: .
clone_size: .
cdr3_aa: CASSFNGHNEKLFF
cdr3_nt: TGCGCCAGCAGCTTTAACGGTCACAATGAAAAACTGTTTTTT

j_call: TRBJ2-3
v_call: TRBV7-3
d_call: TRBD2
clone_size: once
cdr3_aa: CASGVSGGTDTQYF
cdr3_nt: TGTGCCAGCGGGGTTAGCGGGGGCACAGATACGCAGTATTTT

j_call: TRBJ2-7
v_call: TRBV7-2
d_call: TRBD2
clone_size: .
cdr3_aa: CASSLGSGSPFSYEQYF
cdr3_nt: TGTGCCAGCAGCTTAGGTAGCGGGAGTCCGTTCTCCTACGAGCAGTACTTC

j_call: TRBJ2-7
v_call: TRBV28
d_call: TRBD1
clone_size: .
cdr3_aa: CASRGRTGSYEQYF
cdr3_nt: TGTGCCAGCAGGGGTCGGACAGGATCCTACGAGCAGTACTTC

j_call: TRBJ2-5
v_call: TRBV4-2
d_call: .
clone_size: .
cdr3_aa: CASSQDRQKETQYF
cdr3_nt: TGTGCCAGCAGCCAAGATCGACAGAAAGAGACCCAGTACTTC

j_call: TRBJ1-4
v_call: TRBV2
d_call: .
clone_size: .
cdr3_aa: CASSRQGNEKLFF
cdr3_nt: TGTGCCAGCAGTCGGCAGGGGAATGAAAAACTGTTTTTT

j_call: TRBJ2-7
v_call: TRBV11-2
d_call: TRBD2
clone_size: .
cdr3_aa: CASTGTSGRGSYEQYF
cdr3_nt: TGTGCCAGCACCGGGACTAGCGGGAGAGGTTCGTACGAGCAGTACTTC